Reported below is one TCR beta chain. The V gene's germline CDR1 is DFQATT and CDR2 SNEGSKA (reference sequence). The CDR3 has 14 residues. The ends lost 3 bases at V and 2 bases at J; junction bases unmatched: 5. This entry comes from a study of blood T cells in healthy people across ages. Study background: Template switching picked up about one barcoded beta molecule for each two T cells.

Total RNA, at least 6 micrograms per sample, came from PBMCs. Through a sample-barcoded 5' primer and a J-beta primer mix, a second PCR was run for roughly 7 to 12 cycles. TCRdb ran MiXCR on the 5' RACE reads and lists one entry per CDR3 protein. The sample consists of approximately 690,000 distinct CDR3 sequences, around 54% of them appearing once. Sample: blood. The receptor was isolated from a man aged 60-69 years in good health. This chain joins TRBV20-1 and TRBJ2-5; 8 bases agree with TRBD1. The CDR3 bases are TGCAGTGCTAGGCGTGGGACAGGTCAAGAGACCCAGTACTTC. Amino acids: CSARRGTGQETQYF.